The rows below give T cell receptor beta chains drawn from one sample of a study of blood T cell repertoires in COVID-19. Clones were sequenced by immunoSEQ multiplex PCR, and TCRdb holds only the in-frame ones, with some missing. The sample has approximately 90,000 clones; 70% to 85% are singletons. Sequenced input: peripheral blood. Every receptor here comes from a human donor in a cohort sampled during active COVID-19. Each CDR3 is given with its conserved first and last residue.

CDR3aa: CASSLVAGSATGELFF; v_gene: TRBV5-5
CDR3aa: CASSVRASYTEAFF; v_gene: TRBV7-2
CDR3aa: CASSSGTDLYEQYF; v_gene: TRBV27
CDR3aa: CASSEWGGYEQYF; v_gene: TRBV25-1
CDR3aa: CASGREGRDEQFF; v_gene: TRBV2
CDR3aa: CASSLAAGRNSPLHF; v_gene: TRBV7-6
CDR3aa: CASSQDQGVGYGYTF; v_gene: TRBV4-3
CDR3aa: CASTQGTVNYGYTF; v_gene: TRBV19
CDR3aa: CASSLVDGKETQYF; v_gene: TRBV7-8
CDR3aa: CASGQPYGYTF; v_gene: TRBV28
CDR3aa: CASSLEALAGTEAFF; v_gene: TRBV5-1
CDR3aa: CSVVGDSLNQPQHF; v_gene: TRBV29-1
CDR3aa: CASSLERGRDMNTEAFF; v_gene: TRBV5-1
CDR3aa: CASSKITGSHEQYF; v_gene: TRBV9
CDR3aa: CASRGGQGYEQYF; v_gene: TRBV6-5
CDR3aa: CASSSITGEQYF; v_gene: TRBV12-3/TRBV12-4
CDR3aa: CASSMRGGAEAFF; v_gene: TRBV19
CDR3aa: CASSFTGTGKTEAFF; v_gene: TRBV9
CDR3aa: CASSLAFSGGHQETQYF; v_gene: TRBV5-1
CDR3aa: CASSGTDRGYEQYF; v_gene: TRBV2
CDR3aa: CASSETRDSIETQYF; v_gene: TRBV9
CDR3aa: CASSGQGGSGELFF; v_gene: TRBV7-3
CDR3aa: CAWSQSWGDYGYTF; v_gene: TRBV30
CDR3aa: CASSLVGQASGELFF; v_gene: TRBV7-2
CDR3aa: CAISETGGGTEAFF; v_gene: TRBV10-3
CDR3aa: CASSTRTAYEQYF; v_gene: TRBV6-5
CDR3aa: CATRLAQGNQPQHF; v_gene: TRBV19
CDR3aa: CASSLGFSSTGELFF; v_gene: TRBV5-1
CDR3aa: CASSPTGGEQYF; v_gene: TRBV4-1
CDR3aa: CASSLGQTVYNEQFF; v_gene: TRBV11-2
CDR3aa: CASSQGSDTEAFF; v_gene: TRBV19
CDR3aa: CASSPWEGLAASYNEQFF; v_gene: TRBV14
CDR3aa: CASSSLGGYHEQYF; v_gene: TRBV7-3
CDR3aa: CASSPNGLTSGGNTGELFF; v_gene: TRBV4-1
CDR3aa: CASSLRTGPGATDTQYF; v_gene: TRBV6-2/TRBV6-3
CDR3aa: CASSESGGPMPQHF; v_gene: TRBV10-2
CDR3aa: CAWSAFDNEQFF; v_gene: TRBV30